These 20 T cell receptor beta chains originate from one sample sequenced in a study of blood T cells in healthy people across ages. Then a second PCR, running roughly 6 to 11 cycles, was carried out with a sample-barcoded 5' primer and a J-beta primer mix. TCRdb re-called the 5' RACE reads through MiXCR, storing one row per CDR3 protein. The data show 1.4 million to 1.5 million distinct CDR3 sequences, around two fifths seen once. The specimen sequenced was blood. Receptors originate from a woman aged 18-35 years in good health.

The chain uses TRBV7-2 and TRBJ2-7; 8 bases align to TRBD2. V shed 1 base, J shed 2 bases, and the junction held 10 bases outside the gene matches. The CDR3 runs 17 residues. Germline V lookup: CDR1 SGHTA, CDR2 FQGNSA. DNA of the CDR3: TGTGCCAGCAGCTTAGGTTGGCGGGGGGCCTTAACCTACGAGCAGTACTTC. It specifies CASSLGWRGALTYEQYF.

The CDR3 coding sequence is TGCGCCAGCAGCACCACCGGTGGTGGTGAAGCTTTCTTT. Translated: CASSTTGGGEAFF. V and J are TRBV5-1 and TRBJ1-1, with no clear D. Germline CDR1 reads SGHRS; CDR2 reads YFSETQ. Deletions cut 4 bases from V and 7 bases from J, with 14 bases between. CDR3 size: 13 residues. The full variable domain, with the rest looked up from reference TRBV5-1 and TRBJ1-1, is KAGVTQTPRYLIKTRGQQVTLSCSPISGHRSVSWYQQTPGQGLQFLFEYFSETQRNKGNFPGRFSGRQFSNSRSEMNVSTLELGDSALYLCASSTTGGGEAFFGQGTRLTVV.

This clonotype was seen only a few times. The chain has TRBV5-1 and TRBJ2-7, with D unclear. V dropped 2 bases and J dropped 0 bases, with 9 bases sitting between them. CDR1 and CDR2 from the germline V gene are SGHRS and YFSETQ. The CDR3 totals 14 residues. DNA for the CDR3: TGCGCCAGCAGCTTCAGTCAGAACTCCTACGAGCAGTACTTC. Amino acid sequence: CASSFSQNSYEQYF.

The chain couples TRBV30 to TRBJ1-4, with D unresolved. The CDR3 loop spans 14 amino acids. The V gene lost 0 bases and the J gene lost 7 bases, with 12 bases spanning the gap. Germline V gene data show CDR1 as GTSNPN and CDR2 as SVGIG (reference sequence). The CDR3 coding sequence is TGTGCCTGGAGTGTATCAGGAGGCGGTGAAAAACTGTTTTTT. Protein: CAWSVSGGGEKLFF. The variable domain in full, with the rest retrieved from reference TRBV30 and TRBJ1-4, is SQTIHQWPATLVQPVGSPLSLECTVEGTSNPNLYWYRQAAGRGLQLLFYSVGIGQISSEVPQNLSASRPQDRQFILSSKKLLLSDSGFYLCAWSVSGGGEKLFFGSGTQLSVL.

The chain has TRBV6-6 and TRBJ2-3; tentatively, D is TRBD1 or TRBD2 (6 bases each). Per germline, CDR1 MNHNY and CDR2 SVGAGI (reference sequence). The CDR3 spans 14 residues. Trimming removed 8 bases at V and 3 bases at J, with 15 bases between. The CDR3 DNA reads TGTGCCAGCGGATGGGGGGCGGGTACAGATACGCAGTATTTT. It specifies CASGWGAGTDTQYF.

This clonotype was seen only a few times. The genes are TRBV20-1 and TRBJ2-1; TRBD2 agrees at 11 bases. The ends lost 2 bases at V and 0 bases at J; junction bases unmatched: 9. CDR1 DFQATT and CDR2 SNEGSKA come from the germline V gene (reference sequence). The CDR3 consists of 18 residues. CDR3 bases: TGCAGTGCTAGAAGCGGACTAGCGGGCAGACCCTCCTACAATGAGCAGTTCTTC. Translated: CSARSGLAGRPSYNEQFF.

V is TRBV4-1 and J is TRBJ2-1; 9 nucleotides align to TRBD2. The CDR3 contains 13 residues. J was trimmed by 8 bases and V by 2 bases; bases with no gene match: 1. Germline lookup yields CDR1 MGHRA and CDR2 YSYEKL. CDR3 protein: CASSQLAGHEQFF. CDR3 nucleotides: TGCGCCAGCAGCCAACTAGCGGGACATGAGCAGTTCTTC.

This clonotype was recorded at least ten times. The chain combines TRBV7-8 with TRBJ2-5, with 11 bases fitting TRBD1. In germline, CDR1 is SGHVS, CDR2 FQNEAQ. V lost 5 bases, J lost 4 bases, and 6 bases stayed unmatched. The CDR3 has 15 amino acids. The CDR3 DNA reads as TGTGCCAGCAGCCCCAGGACAGGGGGCTCAGAGACCCAGTACTTC. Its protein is CASSPRTGGSETQYF.

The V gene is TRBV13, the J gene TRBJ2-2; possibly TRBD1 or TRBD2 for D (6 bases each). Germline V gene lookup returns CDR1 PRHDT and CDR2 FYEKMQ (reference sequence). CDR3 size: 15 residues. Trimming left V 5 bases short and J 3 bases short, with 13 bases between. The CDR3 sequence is CASSPPGADTGELFF. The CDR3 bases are TGTGCCAGCAGCCCCCCGGGGGCTGACACCGGGGAGCTGTTTTTT.

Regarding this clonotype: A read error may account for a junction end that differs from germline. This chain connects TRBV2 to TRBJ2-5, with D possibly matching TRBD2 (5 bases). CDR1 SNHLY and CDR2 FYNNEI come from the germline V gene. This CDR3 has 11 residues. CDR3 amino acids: CASSEVWEQYF. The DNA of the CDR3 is TGTGCCAGCAGTGAAGTATGGGAGCAGTACTTT. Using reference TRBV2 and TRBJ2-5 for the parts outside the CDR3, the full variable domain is EPEVTQTPSHQVTQMGQEVILRCVPISNHLYFYWYRQILGQKVEFLVSFYNNEISEKSEIFDDQFSVERPDGSNFTLKIRSTKLEDSAMYFCASSEVWEQYFGPGTRLLVL.

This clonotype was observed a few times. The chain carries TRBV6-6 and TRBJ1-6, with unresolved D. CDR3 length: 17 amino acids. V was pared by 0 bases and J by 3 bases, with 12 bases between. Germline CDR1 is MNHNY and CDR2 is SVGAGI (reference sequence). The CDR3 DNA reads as TGTGCCAGCAGTTACTCGCCCGACGTTCACTATAATTCACCCCTCCACTTT. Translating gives CASSYSPDVHYNSPLHF.

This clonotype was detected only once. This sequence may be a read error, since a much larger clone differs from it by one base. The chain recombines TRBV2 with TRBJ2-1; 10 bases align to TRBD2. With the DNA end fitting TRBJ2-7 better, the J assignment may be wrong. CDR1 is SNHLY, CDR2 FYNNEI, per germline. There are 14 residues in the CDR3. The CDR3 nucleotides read TGTGCCAGCAGAGGGACTAGCGTTTACAATGAGCAGTACTTC. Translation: CASRGTSVYNEQYF.

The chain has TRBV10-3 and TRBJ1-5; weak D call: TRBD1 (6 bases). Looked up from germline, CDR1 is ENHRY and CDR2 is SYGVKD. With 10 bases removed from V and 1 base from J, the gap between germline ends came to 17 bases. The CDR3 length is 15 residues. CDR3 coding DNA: TGTGCCAGGACAGAAGCCGACAGAAGCAATCAGCCCCAGCATTTT. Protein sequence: CARTEADRSNQPQHF.

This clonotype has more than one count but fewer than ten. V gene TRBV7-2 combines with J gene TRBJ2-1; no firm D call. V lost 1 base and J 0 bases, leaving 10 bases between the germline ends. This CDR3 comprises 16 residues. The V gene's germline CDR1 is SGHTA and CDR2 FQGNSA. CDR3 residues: CASSLGVEASYNEQFF. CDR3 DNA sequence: TGTGCCAGCAGCTTAGGCGTAGAGGCCTCCTACAATGAGCAGTTCTTC.

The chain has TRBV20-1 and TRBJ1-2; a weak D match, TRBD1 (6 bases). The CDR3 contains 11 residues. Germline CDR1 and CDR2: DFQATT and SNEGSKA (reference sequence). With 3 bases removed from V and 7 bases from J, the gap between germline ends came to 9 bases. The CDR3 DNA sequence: TGCAGTGCTAGGCCAGGGGTTGGCTACACCTTC. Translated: CSARPGVGYTF.

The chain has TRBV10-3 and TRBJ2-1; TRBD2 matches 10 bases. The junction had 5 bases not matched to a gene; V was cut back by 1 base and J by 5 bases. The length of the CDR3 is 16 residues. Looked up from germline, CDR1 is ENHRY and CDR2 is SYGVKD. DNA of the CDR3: TGTGCCATCAGTGAGTTTGAGCGGGAGGGGGACAATGAGCAGTTCTTC. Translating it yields CAISEFEREGDNEQFF.

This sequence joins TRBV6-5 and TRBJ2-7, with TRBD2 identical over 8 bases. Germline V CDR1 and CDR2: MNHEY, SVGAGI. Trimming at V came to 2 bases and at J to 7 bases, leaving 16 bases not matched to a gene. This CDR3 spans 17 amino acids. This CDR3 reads CASSYGSGVAGLWEQYF. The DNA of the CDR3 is TGTGCCAGCAGTTACGGGTCTGGGGTAGCGGGGCTATGGGAGCAGTACTTC.

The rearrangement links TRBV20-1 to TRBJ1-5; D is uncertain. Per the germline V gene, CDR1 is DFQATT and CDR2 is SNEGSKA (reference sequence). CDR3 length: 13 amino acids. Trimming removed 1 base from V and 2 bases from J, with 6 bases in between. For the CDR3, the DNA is TGCAGTGCTAGAGGTAAGGGCAATCAGCCCCAGCATTTT. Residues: CSARGKGNQPQHF.

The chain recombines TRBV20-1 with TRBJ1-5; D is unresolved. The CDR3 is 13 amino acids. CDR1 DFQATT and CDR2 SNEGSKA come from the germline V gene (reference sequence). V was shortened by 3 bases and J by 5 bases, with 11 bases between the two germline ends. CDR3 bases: TGCAGTGCTAGTCCCCAGGCTGATCAGCCCCAGCATTTT. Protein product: CSASPQADQPQHF.

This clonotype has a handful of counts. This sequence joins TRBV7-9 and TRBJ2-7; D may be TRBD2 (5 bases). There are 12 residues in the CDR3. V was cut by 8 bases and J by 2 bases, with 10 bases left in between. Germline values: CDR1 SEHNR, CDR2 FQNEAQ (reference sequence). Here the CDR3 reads CASEEETYEQYF. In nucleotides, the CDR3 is TGTGCCAGCGAGGAGGAGACCTACGAGCAGTACTTC.